This is a list of T cell receptor beta chains from one sample in a study of shared clonotypes between healthy human individuals. The table came from immunoSEQ multiplex PCR; TCRdb's copy has only in-frame clones and leaves some out. The profile covers more than 2,000,000 clones, with over 85% appearing a single time and over 0.12% taken by the ten largest. Material: naive CD4+ T cells sorted from blood. The source is a man younger than 35 in good health. CDR3s include the opening cysteine and the closing phenylalanine or tryptophan. The D gene is left open where the match is weak. The size of a clone is reported for some rows only, either as once, few or many, or as a class for expanded clones.

j_call clone_size d_call v_call cdr3_nt cdr3_aa
TRBJ2-6 - - TRBV19 TGTGCCAGTAGTATCCCAGCGGTCTTTCGAGGGGCCAACGTCCTGACTTTC CASSIPAVFRGANVLTF
TRBJ2-5 - - TRBV2 TGTGCCAGCAGTGTTGGATCCAGGGAGACCCAGTACTTC CASSVGSRETQYF
TRBJ2-1 - TRBD2 TRBV5-6 TGTGCCAGCAGCTTGACTAGCGGGATGGGGTTAGGGCAGTTCTTC CASSLTSGMGLGQFF
TRBJ2-3 - - TRBV7-9 TGTGCCAGCAGCAACTGGGACGGCACAGATACGCAGTATTTT CASSNWDGTDTQYF
TRBJ2-2 - - TRBV7-2 TGTGCCAGCAGCTTATCGGGCGGGGAAGTCGGGGAGCTGTTTTTT CASSLSGGEVGELFF
TRBJ1-6 - TRBD1 TRBV27 TGTGCCAGCAGACCGGGACAGCATAATTCACCCCTCCACTTT CASRPGQHNSPLHF
TRBJ2-2 - - TRBV7-7 TGTGCTAGCAGCTTAGCCAAGCTTGGAGCCGGGGAGCTGTTTTTT CASSLAKLGAGELFF
TRBJ1-2 - TRBD1 TRBV7-9 TGTGCCAGCCGCTCGGACAGGGGAGAGAACTATGGCTACACCTTC CASRSDRGENYGYTF
TRBJ1-4 - TRBD1 TRBV12-5 TGTGCTAGTGGTTTGGAGGGGAAAGGGGGCCTGGGGAATGAAAAACTGTTTTTT CASGLEGKGGLGNEKLFF
TRBJ2-5 - TRBD2 TRBV29-1 TGCAGCGTTCAAGTAGCGGGCCACCAAGAGACCCAGTACTTC CSVQVAGHQETQYF
TRBJ2-2 - - TRBV5-1 TGCGCCAGCAAGTATGACACCGGGGAGCTGTTTTTT CASKYDTGELFF
TRBJ2-2 - TRBD2 TRBV4-1 TGCGCCAGCAGCCAGGGAATAGCGGGGGTGAGCACCGGGGAGCTGTTTTTT CASSQGIAGVSTGELFF
TRBJ1-5 few TRBD1 TRBV18 TGTGCCAGCTCACCAGCGGGACAGGGGGGCAATCAGCCCCAGCATTTT CASSPAGQGGNQPQHF